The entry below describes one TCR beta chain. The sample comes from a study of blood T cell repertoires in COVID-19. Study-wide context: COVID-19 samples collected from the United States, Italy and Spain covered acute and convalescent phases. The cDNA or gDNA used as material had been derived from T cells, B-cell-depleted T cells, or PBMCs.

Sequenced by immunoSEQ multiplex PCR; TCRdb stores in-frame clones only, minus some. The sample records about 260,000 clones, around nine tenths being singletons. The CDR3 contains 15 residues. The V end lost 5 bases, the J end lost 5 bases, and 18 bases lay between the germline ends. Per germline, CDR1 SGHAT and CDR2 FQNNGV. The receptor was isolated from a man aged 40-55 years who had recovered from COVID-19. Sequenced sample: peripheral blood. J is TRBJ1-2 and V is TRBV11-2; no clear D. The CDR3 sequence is CASSPRGPGGYGYTF. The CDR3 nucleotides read TGTGCCAGCAGCCCCCGTGGCCCCGGCGGGTATGGCTACACCTTC.